This is a list of T cell receptor beta chains from one sample in a study of blood T cells in healthy people across ages. Via MiXCR, TCRdb re-called the 5' RACE reads, giving one row per CDR3 protein. The sample has some 560,000 distinct CDR3 sequences; about 29% are singletons. These same data were also listed under a study on T cells of mothers and their children.

Sequenced sample: blood. These receptors all stem from a boy aged 2 to 9 in good health. Both conserved end residues are part of each CDR3. The D gene is left open where the match is weak. Where a row states a size, it is once, few, many or the class of an expanded clone; other rows omit it.

CDR3 length	clone size	V gene	J gene	D gene	CDR3 protein	CDR3 DNA
13	many	TRBV3-1	TRBJ2-6	.	CASSPPEANVLTF	TGTGCCAGCAGCCCCCCCGAGGCCAACGTCCTGACTTTC
14	few	TRBV7-9	TRBJ1-4	.	CASSLIATNEKLFF	TGTGCCAGCAGCTTGATTGCAACTAATGAAAAACTGTTTTTT
15	.	TRBV13	TRBJ2-1	.	CASSLSSKGNNEQFF	TGTGCCAGCAGCTTATCGTCCAAAGGTAACAATGAGCAGTTCTTC
14	.	TRBV6-1	TRBJ2-1	TRBD2	CASRPWTSDNEQFF	TGTGCCAGCAGACCCTGGACTAGCGATAATGAGCAGTTCTTC
15	.	TRBV20-1	TRBJ2-5	TRBD2	CSATGEGLLGYIQYF	TGCAGTGCAACGGGGGAGGGTCTTCTGGGTTATATCCAGTACTTC
15	.	TRBV12-3/TRBV12-4	TRBJ2-7	TRBD2	CASSLASGSIYEQYF	TGTGCCAGCAGTTTGGCTAGCGGGAGCATCTACGAGCAGTACTTC
13	.	TRBV18	TRBJ2-7	.	CASSPTSTYEQYF	TGTGCCAGCTCACCGACATCTACCTACGAGCAGTACTTC
14	few	TRBV27	TRBJ1-5	.	CASRPIFPNQPQHF	TGTGCCAGCAGACCCATCTTCCCAAATCAGCCCCAGCATTTT
16	few	TRBV5-1	TRBJ2-7	.	CASSLEGVGGSDEQYF	TGCGCCAGCAGCTTGGAGGGGGTCGGAGGGTCAGACGAGCAGTACTTC
13	.	TRBV6-5	TRBJ1-2	.	CASSYDSNYGYTF	TGTGCCAGCAGTTACGACAGTAACTATGGCTACACCTTC
16	.	TRBV5-1	TRBJ2-5	.	CASSLGGSGVQETQYF	TGCGCCAGCAGCCTGGGGGGCTCAGGGGTCCAAGAGACCCAGTACTTC
12	.	TRBV20-1	TRBJ2-1	.	CSAGSSYNEQFF	TGCAGTGCCGGAAGCTCCTACAATGAGCAGTTCTTC
14	few	TRBV29-1	TRBJ1-1	.	CSVEEGYMNTEAFF	TGCAGCGTTGAAGAAGGCTACATGAACACTGAAGCTTTCTTT
11	few	TRBV20-1	TRBJ2-7	.	CSARELQEQYF	TGCAGTGCTAGAGAACTCCAGGAGCAGTACTTC
17	.	TRBV4-2	TRBJ2-1	.	CASSQDSVGGSYNEQFF	TGTGCCAGCAGCCAAGATTCGGTCGGGGGCTCCTACAATGAGCAGTTCTTC
16	.	TRBV9	TRBJ2-1	.	CASSSGTVVGYNEQFF	TGTGCCAGCAGCTCAGGGACGGTCGTGGGCTACAATGAGCAGTTCTTC
15	.	TRBV15	TRBJ2-1	.	CATSPSPRPYNEQFF	TGTGCCACCAGCCCTTCGCCCAGGCCCTACAATGAGCAGTTCTTC
17	.	TRBV7-2	TRBJ2-1	TRBD2	CASSLSTSGGIYNEQFF	TGTGCCAGCAGCTTGTCGACTAGCGGGGGGATCTACAATGAGCAGTTCTTC
16	.	TRBV3-1	TRBJ1-2	.	CASSQDLRRHNYGYTF	TGTGCCAGCAGCCAAGACCTACGCCGACACAACTATGGCTACACCTTC
12	.	TRBV3-1	TRBJ1-3	.	CASSQDARTIYF	TGTGCCAGCAGCCAAGATGCACGGACCATATATTTT